This T cell receptor (beta chain) appears in the sequencing data of a study of blood T cell repertoires in COVID-19 (dated by TCRdb to 2018 to 2020). About the investigation overall: Samples from collaborators originated in the United States, Italy and Spain and spanned both the acute and convalescent phases of COVID-19. Nearly every sample came with metadata listing a de-identified subject ID, COVID-19 status, age in years and sex. The dataset comprised deeply sampled blood TCRbeta repertoires from subjects exposed to, actively infected with, or recovered from COVID-19. The material from the prospective study consisted of cDNA or gDNA derived from T cells, B-cell-depleted T cells, or PBMCs. Where available, HLA class I and class II types were taken from metadata supplied by the sample provider and were not determined by assay-based typing. Samples were obtained from the ongoing ImmuneRACE study (first 160 participants) and from over a thousand subjects provided by 6 global collaborators. The repertoires were made available in a free public database intended to serve as a resource for research on the immune response to SARS-CoV-2. Results and caveats for the whole study, not just this receptor: The amount of clinical and demographic metadata varied by source and participant and was provided uncurated.

Whole blood was collected in K2EDTA tubes by collaborating institutions according to the institutions' own protocols. For TCRbeta analysis, collaborator samples were shipped as frozen whole blood, as isolated PBMCs, or as DNA extracted from either sample type. In regard to this clone: The clone's antigen remains unknown. Base-call qualities are not available, and no considerably larger clone is one nucleotide away.

TCRbeta CDR3 regions were amplified from genomic DNA by means of the immunoSEQ Assay, a bias-controlled multiplex PCR. In the paper's pipeline: Nucleated cell counts per sample were estimated from amplification of reference gene primers within the assay. Sequence reads were collapsed and filtered to measure the absolute abundance of every unique TCRbeta CDR3 rearrangement. For each sample, productive Simpson clonality was calculated as the square root of Simpson's diversity index across productive rearrangements. TCRdb carries this immuneACCESS record with in-frame sequences only. Its versions omit some clonotypes, under half of them owing to an unresolved V gene in the studies checked, with the rest unexplained. V, J and clone size were drawn from that table, and D and trimming were deduced from the DNA. In all, the sample holds roughly 57,000 clones, and 60% to 80% of those were seen once. About 40% of the sample comes from the top ten.

The CDR3 runs 14 amino acids, cysteine and phenylalanine included. The DNA shown is the 42-base CDR3, in frame from base 1. V lost 0 bases and J lost 2 bases, and the count of bases not matched to a germline gene is 0. According to the germline V gene, CDR1 reads SGHRS and CDR2 reads YFSETQ. Sequenced material: peripheral blood. This sequence was found in a man between 65 and 85 years old with active or convalescent COVID-19. The chain employs TRBV5-1 and TRBJ1-2, and TRBD1 aligns with 8 junction nucleotides. This receptor has the CDR3 CASSLGQGNYGYTF. At the DNA level, the sequence is TGCGCCAGCAGCTTGGGACAGGGGAACTATGGCTACACCTTC.